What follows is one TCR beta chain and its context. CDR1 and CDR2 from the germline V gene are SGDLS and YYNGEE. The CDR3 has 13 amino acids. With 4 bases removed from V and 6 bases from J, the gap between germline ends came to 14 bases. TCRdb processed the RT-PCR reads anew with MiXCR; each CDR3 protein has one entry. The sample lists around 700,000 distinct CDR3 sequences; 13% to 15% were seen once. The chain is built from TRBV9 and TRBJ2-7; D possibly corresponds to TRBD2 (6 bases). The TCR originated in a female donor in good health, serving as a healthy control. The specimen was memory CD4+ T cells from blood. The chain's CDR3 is CASSTLPGGEQYF. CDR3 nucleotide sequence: TGTGCCAGCAGCACGCTCCCCGGGGGCGAGCAGTACTTC.